This is a list of T cell receptor beta chains from one sample in a study of CD8+CD57+ T cells in acquired aplastic anemia. One entry per CDR3 protein results from TCRdb running MiXCR on the reads. The sample carries about 200,000 distinct CDR3 sequences, around 50% recorded once. The sample comprised sorted CD4+, CD8+, or CD8+CD57+ T cells (not recorded which) from PBMCs. The receptor set was obtained from a human donor with aplastic anemia. CDR3s include the opening cysteine and the closing phenylalanine or tryptophan. A D gene is named only where the DNA matches it firmly. Only some rows state a clone size, as once, few, many or a class for expanded clones.

j_call v_call d_call clone_size cdr3_nt cdr3_aa
TRBJ2-7 TRBV7-6 TRBD2 NA TGTGCCAGCAGCTTAGCGGCTAGCGGGAGATGGGGCGAGCAGTACTTC CASSLAASGRWGEQYF
TRBJ2-1 TRBV20-1 NA NA TGCAGTGCTTCCGGGGGGAGGGGGGTTTCGAATGAGCAGTTCTTC CSASGGRGVSNEQFF
TRBJ1-6 TRBV6-1 NA many TGTGCCAGCAGTGTAGCACAAAGCTCCTATAATTCACCCCTCCACTTT CASSVAQSSYNSPLHF
TRBJ2-7 TRBV10-3 TRBD1 many TGTGCCATCCGCTCGGACAGGGGTTACTACGAGCAGTACTTC CAIRSDRGYYEQYF
TRBJ2-1 TRBV2 TRBD2 NA TGTGCCAGCAGTCGACTAGCGCGTGAGCGGTTCTTC CASSRLARERFF
TRBJ2-7 TRBV11-2 TRBD2 NA TGTGCCAGCAGCTACGGAGCGGGGGCATCCTACGAGCAGTACTTC CASSYGAGASYEQYF
TRBJ1-4 TRBV7-9 TRBD1 many TGTGCCAGCAGCCACTCAGGGGGCCGGCATGAAAAACTGTTTTTT CASSHSGGRHEKLFF
TRBJ2-3 TRBV20-1 TRBD2 NA TGCAGTGCTCCTACGCGGGGGGCCGCCGATACGCAGTATTTT CSAPTRGAADTQYF
TRBJ2-1 TRBV15 NA NA TGTGCCACCAGCAGAGGTCGGGGGGCCTTCGCAAACAATGAGCAGTTCTTC CATSRGRGAFANNEQFF
TRBJ2-1 TRBV7-9 TRBD2 NA TGCGCCAGCAGCAACACTAGCGGGGGAGGTGAGCAGTTCTTC CASSNTSGGGEQFF
TRBJ1-2 TRBV10-3 NA NA TGTGCCATCAGTGAGAGAGGGGGATCTGTCTATGGCTACACCTTC CAISERGGSVYGYTF
TRBJ1-2 TRBV4-1 NA NA TGCGCCAGCAGCCAAGAGTGGGGGAGTTACACCTTC CASSQEWGSYTF
TRBJ2-7 TRBV20-1 NA many TGCAGTGGGCAGGGCGCCTACGAGCAGTACTTC CSGQGAYEQYF
TRBJ1-5 TRBV19 TRBD1 many TGTGCCAGTAGTCCCACGGGACAGTGGGGGGAAAAGCCCCAGCATTTT CASSPTGQWGEKPQHF
TRBJ1-5 TRBV20-1 TRBD1 many TGCAGTGCCCACGCAACAGGGGGCAATCAGCCCCAGCATTTT CSAHATGGNQPQHF
TRBJ2-3 TRBV11-2 NA few TGTGCCAGCAGCTTCCCCCGGGGAGCCGGCGGAGATACGCAGTATTTT CASSFPRGAGGDTQYF
TRBJ2-3 TRBV25-1 TRBD1 many TGTGCCAGCAGTGAATCGGGACAGGGGGCGGCAGATACGCAGTATTTT CASSESGQGAADTQYF
TRBJ2-7 TRBV19 TRBD2 NA TGTGCCAGTAGTATTATAGGGCTAGCGGGGGAAGAGCAGTACTTC CASSIIGLAGEEQYF
TRBJ2-7 TRBV20-1 NA NA TGCAGTGCTAGAGAGCCGACGGAGAACGAGCAGTACTTC CSAREPTENEQYF
TRBJ2-7 TRBV15 TRBD2 many TGTGCCACCAGCAGCAGTGCGGGGGGCTACGAGCAGTACTTC CATSSSAGGYEQYF
TRBJ1-5 TRBV7-8 TRBD1 NA TGTGCCAGCAGCCGACAGGGGGATGGCAATCAGCCCCAGCATTTT CASSRQGDGNQPQHF
TRBJ2-7 TRBV19 NA NA TGTGCCAGTAGTAGAGGACTTGACCACGAGCAGTACTTC CASSRGLDHEQYF
TRBJ1-2 TRBV9 NA many TGTGCCAGCAGTCCTACAGGGAACTATGGCTACACCTTC CASSPTGNYGYTF
TRBJ1-2 TRBV30 NA few TGTGCCTGGAGTAGGGACGGAACCTATGGCTACACCTTC CAWSRDGTYGYTF
TRBJ2-1 TRBV27 TRBD2 few TGTGCCAGCATCCGGGCGGGGGGAGGTAATGAGCAGTTCTTC CASIRAGGGNEQFF
TRBJ2-7 TRBV2 NA NA TGTGCGACCGAGGGGGGAAGCTCCTACGAGCAGTACTTC CATEGGSSYEQYF
TRBJ2-1 TRBV15 NA many TGTGCCACCAGCAGAGATGAGGGGGGGTCCTACAATGAGCAGTTCTTC CATSRDEGGSYNEQFF
TRBJ2-3 TRBV5-1 NA many TGCGCCAGCAGCTTTGGGCAGGGCTACGATACGCAGTATTTT CASSFGQGYDTQYF
TRBJ1-1 TRBV11-2 NA many TGTGCCAGCAGCGTGTGGGTGGAAGCTTTCTTT CASSVWVEAFF
TRBJ1-6 TRBV5-4 NA NA TGCGCCAGCAGCCAAGATTGGGAGAGGGGACAACGGCGAAATTCACCCCTCCACTTT CASSQDWERGQRRNSPLHF
TRBJ1-5 TRBV2 TRBD1 NA TGTGCCAGCAGTGTACAGGGGATCAAGCCCCAGCATTTT CASSVQGIKPQHF
TRBJ1-2 TRBV6-6 NA many TGTGCCAGCAGTCCGACCGGGGCCCGCTATGGCTACACCTTC CASSPTGARYGYTF
TRBJ2-1 TRBV19 NA NA TGTGCCAGTAGTATAGGCCAGGTTATGGCCAATGAGCAGTTCTTC CASSIGQVMANEQFF
TRBJ1-2 TRBV5-1 NA many TGCGCCAGCAGCCCCCAGGGAAACTATGGCTACACCTTC CASSPQGNYGYTF
TRBJ1-3 TRBV25-1 TRBD1 NA TGTGCCAGCAGTGCTATGACAGGGGCCAGCTCTGGAAACACCATATATTTT CASSAMTGASSGNTIYF
TRBJ2-1 TRBV10-3 TRBD1 few TGTGCCATAGGTGGACAGGGAAGCTCCTACAATGAGCAGTTCTTC CAIGGQGSSYNEQFF
TRBJ2-1 TRBV6-5 TRBD2 few TGTGCCAGCAGTTATCGACTAGCGGGGGTGCAGTTCTTC CASSYRLAGVQFF
TRBJ2-2 TRBV25-1 NA few TGTGCCAGCAGTCAAGGTCGATGGAACACCGGGGAGCTGTTTTTT CASSQGRWNTGELFF
TRBJ1-5 TRBV15 NA NA TGTGCCTCCAGCAGCATTAACGATCAGCTCCAGCATTTT CASSSINDQLQHF
TRBJ2-5 TRBV10-1 NA NA TGCGCCAGCAGTGATGGAGGGACAGTCATTCTAGAGACCCAGTACTTC CASSDGGTVILETQYF
TRBJ2-7 TRBV7-6 NA NA TGTGCCAGCAGCTTCCGGGGGACGGAAAACGAGCAGTACTTC CASSFRGTENEQYF
TRBJ1-3 TRBV9 NA few TGTGCCAGCAGCCAAGGGGTTGGAAACACCATATATTTT CASSQGVGNTIYF
TRBJ1-2 TRBV12-3/TRBV12-4 NA many TGTGCCAGCAGTTTGGTGACAGGACTCTTGGATGGCTACACCTTC CASSLVTGLLDGYTF
TRBJ2-7 TRBV7-9 NA NA TGTGCCAGCAGTTTAGGGCAGCCGAGGGCCGAGCAGTACTTC CASSLGQPRAEQYF
TRBJ2-1 TRBV9 NA few TGTGCCAGCAGCCCACGGGTGGGGGGGGGCCGCAATGAGCAGTTCTTC CASSPRVGGGRNEQFF
TRBJ1-1 TRBV7-3 NA NA TGTGCCAGCAGCTTAACAAGAGGAGGGGGGTCGGTCCGAGCTTTCTTT CASSLTRGGGSVRAFF
TRBJ1-3 TRBV29-1 TRBD1 NA TGCAGCGTCGGGACAGGGGGAAACACCATATATTTT CSVGTGGNTIYF
TRBJ2-3 TRBV29-1 TRBD2 NA TGCAGCGCCACAAGGCTAGCGGGGGGCACAGATACGCAGTATTTT CSATRLAGGTDTQYF
TRBJ1-2 TRBV12-3/TRBV12-4 NA many TGTGCCAGCGGATCCAGGACGGCAGGGCTTATAGGCTACACCTTC CASGSRTAGLIGYTF
TRBJ2-7 TRBV5-1 NA few TGCGCCAGCAGCTTGGACGGACAGCGAGTCTACGAGCAGTACTTC CASSLDGQRVYEQYF
TRBJ2-1 TRBV5-1 TRBD2 NA TGTGCCACCAGCAGAAGTAGCGGGAGTTGGTACAATGAGCAGTTCTTC CATSRSSGSWYNEQFF
TRBJ1-6 TRBV6-6 NA NA TGTGCCAGCAGTCATGATACCAATACGGGGAATTCACCCCTCCACTTT CASSHDTNTGNSPLHF
TRBJ2-5 TRBV5-1 NA NA TGCGCCAGCAGCCAGGAAGGGGGGACCCAGTACTTC CASSQEGGTQYF
TRBJ1-1 TRBV20-1 TRBD1 NA TGCAGTGCCACGGACAGGGAAATGAACACTGAAGCTTTCTTT CSATDREMNTEAFF
TRBJ2-7 TRBV12-5 TRBD1 NA TGTGCTAGTGGTTGGGACAGGGCCTGCGAGCAGTACTTC CASGWDRACEQYF
TRBJ2-7 TRBV12-3/TRBV12-4 TRBD1 many TGTGCCAGCAGTCCCGGGACAGGGGGATCCTACGAGCAGTACTTC CASSPGTGGSYEQYF
TRBJ1-2 TRBV9 NA few TGTGCCAGCAGCGCCCTGACGTTAGACTATGGCTACACCTTC CASSALTLDYGYTF
TRBJ2-2 TRBV5-1 NA many TGCGCCAGCAGGAAGGGTACCGGGGAGCTGTTTTTT CASRKGTGELFF
TRBJ2-3 TRBV29-1 TRBD1 once TGCAGCGTTGTCCTAAGGGGGGGACAGGGGAAGGACACAGATACGCAGTATTTT CSVVLRGGQGKDTDTQYF
TRBJ1-1 TRBV7-6 NA many TGTGCCAGCAGCTTATGGGGAGAGGGCACTGAAGCTTTCTTT CASSLWGEGTEAFF